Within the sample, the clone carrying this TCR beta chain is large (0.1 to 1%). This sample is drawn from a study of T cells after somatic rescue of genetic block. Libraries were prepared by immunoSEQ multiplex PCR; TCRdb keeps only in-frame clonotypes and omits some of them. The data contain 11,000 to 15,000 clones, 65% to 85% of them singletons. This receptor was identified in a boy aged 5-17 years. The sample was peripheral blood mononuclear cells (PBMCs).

CDR3 amino acids: CASSPSAPGLAVTYNEQFF. Written as DNA, the CDR3 is TGTGCCAGCAGTCCAAGCGCCCCGGGACTAGCGGTGACCTACAATGAGCAGTTCTTC. This chain links TRBV2 with TRBJ2-1; 11 nucleotides agree with TRBD2. CDR3 length: 19 residues. CDR1 is SNHLY, CDR2 FYNNEI, per germline. Unmatched junction bases numbered 14, after V lost 5 bases and J lost 2 bases. Filled out from reference TRBV2 and TRBJ2-1, the complete variable domain reads EPEVTQTPSHQVTQMGQEVILRCVPISNHLYFYWYRQILGQKVEFLVSFYNNEISEKSEIFDDQFSVERPDGSNFTLKIRSTKLEDSAMYFCASSPSAPGLAVTYNEQFFGPGTRLTVL.